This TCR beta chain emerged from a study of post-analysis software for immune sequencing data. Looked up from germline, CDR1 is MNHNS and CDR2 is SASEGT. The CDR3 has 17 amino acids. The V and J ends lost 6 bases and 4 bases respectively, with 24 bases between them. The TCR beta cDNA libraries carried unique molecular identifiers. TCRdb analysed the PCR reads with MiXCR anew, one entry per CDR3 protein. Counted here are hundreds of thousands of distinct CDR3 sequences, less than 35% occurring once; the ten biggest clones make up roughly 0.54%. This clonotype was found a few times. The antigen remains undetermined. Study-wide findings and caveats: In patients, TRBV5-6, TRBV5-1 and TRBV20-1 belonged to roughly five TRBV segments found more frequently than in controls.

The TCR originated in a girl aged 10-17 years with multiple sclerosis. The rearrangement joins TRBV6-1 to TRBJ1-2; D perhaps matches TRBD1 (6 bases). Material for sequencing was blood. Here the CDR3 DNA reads TGTGCCAGCAGCCCAAGCCCCATGGGGGCCGCGATCTATGGCTACACCTTC. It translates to CASSPSPMGAAIYGYTF.